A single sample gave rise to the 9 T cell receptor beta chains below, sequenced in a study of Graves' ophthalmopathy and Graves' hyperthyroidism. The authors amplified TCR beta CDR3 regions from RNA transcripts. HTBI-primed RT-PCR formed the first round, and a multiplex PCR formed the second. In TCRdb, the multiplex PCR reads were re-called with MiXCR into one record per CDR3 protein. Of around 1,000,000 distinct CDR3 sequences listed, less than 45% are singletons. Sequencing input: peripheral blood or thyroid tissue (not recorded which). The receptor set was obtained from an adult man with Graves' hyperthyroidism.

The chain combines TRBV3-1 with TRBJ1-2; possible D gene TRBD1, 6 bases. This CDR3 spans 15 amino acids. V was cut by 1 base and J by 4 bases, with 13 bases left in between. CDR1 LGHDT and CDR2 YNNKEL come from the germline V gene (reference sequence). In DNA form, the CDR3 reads TGTGCCAGCAGCCAAGCAGCGGGACACGGCTATGGCTACACCTTC. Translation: CASSQAAGHGYGYTF.

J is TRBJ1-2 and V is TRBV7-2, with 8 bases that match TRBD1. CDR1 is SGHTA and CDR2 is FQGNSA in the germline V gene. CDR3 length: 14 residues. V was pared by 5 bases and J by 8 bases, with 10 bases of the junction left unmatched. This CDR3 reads CASSLSGQGNGYTF. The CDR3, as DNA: TGTGCCAGCAGCCTAAGTGGACAGGGTAACGGCTACACCTTC.

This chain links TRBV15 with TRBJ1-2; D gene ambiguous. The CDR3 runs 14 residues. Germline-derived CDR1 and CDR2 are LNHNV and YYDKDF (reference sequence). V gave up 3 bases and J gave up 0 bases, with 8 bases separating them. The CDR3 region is CATSSEPANYGYTF. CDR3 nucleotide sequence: TGTGCCACCAGCAGTGAGCCAGCTAACTATGGCTACACCTTC.

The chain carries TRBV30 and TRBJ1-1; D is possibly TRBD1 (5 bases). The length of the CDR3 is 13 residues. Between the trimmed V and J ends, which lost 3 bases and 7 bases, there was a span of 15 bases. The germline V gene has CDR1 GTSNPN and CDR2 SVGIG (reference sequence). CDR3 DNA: TGTGCCTGGAGACAAAGATATGGGGGTGAAGCTTTCTTT. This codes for CAWRQRYGGEAFF.

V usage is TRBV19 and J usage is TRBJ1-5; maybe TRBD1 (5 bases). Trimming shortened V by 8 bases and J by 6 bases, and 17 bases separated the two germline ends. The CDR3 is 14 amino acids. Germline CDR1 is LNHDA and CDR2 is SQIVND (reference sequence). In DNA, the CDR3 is TGTGCCAGTGCTAACAAGGGAAGGGGTCAGCCCCAGCATTTT. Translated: CASANKGRGQPQHF.

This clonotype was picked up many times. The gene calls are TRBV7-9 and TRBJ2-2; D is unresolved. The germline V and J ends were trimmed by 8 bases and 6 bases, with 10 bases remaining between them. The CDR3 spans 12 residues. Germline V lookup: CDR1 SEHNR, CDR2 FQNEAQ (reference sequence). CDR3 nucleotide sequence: TGTGCCAGCCCCGCCGGCGCCGGGGAGCTGTTTTTT. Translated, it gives CASPAGAGELFF.

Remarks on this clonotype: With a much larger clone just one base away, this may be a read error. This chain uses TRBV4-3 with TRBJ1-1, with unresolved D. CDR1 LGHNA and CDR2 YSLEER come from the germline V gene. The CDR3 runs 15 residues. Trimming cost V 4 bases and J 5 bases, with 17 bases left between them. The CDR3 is CASSRDLKGWTEAFF. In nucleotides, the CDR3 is TGCGCCAGCAGCCGAGATCTAAAGGGTTGGACTGAAGCTTTCTTT.

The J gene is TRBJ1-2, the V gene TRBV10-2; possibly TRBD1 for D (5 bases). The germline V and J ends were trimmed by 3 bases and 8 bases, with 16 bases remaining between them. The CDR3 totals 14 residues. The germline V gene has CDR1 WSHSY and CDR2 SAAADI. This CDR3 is CASSDSGQGYGYTF. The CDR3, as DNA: TGCGCCAGCAGTGACTCCGGGCAGGGTTACGGCTACACCTTC.

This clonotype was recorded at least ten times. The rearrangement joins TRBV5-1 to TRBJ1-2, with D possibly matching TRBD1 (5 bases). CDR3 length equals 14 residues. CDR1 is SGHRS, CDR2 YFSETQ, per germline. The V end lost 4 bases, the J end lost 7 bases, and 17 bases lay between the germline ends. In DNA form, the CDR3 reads TGCGCCAGCAGCCGTGACGGGACGGAACGTGGCTACACCTTC. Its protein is CASSRDGTERGYTF.